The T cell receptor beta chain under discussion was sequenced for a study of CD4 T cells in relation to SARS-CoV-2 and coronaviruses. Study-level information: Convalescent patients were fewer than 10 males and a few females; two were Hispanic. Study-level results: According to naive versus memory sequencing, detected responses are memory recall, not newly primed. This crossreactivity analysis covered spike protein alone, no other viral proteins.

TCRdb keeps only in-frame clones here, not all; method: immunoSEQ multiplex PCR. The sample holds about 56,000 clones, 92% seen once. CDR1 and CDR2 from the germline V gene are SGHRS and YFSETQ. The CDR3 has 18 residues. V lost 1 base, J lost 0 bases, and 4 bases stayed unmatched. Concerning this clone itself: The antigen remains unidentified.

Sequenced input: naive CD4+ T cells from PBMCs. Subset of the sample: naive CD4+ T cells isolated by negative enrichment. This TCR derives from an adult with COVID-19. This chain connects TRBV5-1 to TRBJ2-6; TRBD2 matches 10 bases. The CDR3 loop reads CASSLLAGASSGANVLTF. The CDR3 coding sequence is TGCGCCAGCAGCTTGCTAGCGGGGGCGAGCTCTGGGGCCAACGTCCTGACTTTC.